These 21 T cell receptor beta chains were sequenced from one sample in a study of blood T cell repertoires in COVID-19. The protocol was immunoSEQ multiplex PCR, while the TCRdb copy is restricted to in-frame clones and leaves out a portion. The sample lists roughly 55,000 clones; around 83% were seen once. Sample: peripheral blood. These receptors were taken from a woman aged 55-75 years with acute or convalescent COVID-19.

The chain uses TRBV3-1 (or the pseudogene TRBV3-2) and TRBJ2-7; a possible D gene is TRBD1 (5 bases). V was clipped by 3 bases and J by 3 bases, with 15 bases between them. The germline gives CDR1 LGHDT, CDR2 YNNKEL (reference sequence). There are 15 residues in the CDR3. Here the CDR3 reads CASSQVPGSIYEQYF. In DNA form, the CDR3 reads TGTGCCAGCAGCCAGGTCCCAGGGTCAATCTACGAGCAGTACTTC.

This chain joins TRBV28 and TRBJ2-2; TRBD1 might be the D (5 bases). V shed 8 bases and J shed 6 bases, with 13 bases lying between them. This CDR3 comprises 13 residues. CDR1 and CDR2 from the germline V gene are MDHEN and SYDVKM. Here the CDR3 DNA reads TGTGCCAGCGTCGCAGGACAATCCGGGGAGCTGTTTTTT. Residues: CASVAGQSGELFF. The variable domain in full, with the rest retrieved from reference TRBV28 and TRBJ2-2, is DVKVTQSSRYLVKRTGEKVFLECVQDMDHENMFWYRQDPGLGLRLIYFSYDVKMKEKGDIPEGYSVSREKKERFSLILESASTNQTSMYLCASVAGQSGELFFGEGSRLTVL.

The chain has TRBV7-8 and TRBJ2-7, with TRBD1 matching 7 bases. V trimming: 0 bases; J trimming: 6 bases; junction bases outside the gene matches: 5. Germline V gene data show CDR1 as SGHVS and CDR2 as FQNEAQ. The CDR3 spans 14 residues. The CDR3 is CASSLALSGGEQYF. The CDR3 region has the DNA TGTGCCAGCAGCTTAGCGCTGTCAGGGGGCGAGCAGTACTTC.

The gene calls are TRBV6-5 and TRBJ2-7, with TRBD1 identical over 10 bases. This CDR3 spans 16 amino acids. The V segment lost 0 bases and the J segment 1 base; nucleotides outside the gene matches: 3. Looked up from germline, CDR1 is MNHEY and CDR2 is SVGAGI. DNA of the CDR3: TGTGCCAGCAGTTACTCACGGACAGGGGGGTCCTACGAGCAGTACTTC. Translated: CASSYSRTGGSYEQYF.

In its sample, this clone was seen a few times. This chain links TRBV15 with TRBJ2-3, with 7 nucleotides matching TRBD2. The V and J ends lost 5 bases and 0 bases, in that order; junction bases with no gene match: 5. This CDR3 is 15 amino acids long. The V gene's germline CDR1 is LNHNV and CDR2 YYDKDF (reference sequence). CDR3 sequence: CATSELAASTDTQYF. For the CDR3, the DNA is TGTGCCACCAGCGAGCTAGCGGCTAGCACAGATACGCAGTATTTT. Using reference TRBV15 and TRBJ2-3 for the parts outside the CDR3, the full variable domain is DAMVIQNPRYQVTQFGKPVTLSCSQTLNHNVMYWYQQKSSQAPKLLFHYYDKDFNNEADTPDNFQSRRPNTSFCFLDIRSPGLGDTAMYLCATSELAASTDTQYFGPGTRLTVL.

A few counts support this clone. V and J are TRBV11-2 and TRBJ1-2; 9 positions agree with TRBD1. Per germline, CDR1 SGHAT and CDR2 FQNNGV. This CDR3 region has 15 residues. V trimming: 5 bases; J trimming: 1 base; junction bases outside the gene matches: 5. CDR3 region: CASSPQGQGNYGYTF. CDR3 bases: TGTGCCAGCAGCCCCCAGGGACAGGGTAACTATGGCTACACCTTC.

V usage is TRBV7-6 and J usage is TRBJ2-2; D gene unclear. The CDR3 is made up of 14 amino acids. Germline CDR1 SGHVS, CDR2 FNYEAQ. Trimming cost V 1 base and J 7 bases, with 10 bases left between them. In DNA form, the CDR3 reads TGTGCCAGCAGCTTAGGACCTCGCGGCGGGGAGCTGTTTTTT. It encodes CASSLGPRGGELFF.

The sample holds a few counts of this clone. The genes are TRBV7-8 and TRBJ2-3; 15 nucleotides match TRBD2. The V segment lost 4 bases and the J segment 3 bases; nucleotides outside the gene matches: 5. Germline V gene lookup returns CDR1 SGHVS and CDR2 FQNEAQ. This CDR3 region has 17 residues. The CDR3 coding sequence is TGTGCCAGCAGCTCCGGGACTAGCGGGGGGCTGACAGATACGCAGTATTTT. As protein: CASSSGTSGGLTDTQYF. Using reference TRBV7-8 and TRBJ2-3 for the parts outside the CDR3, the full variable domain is GAGVSQSPRYKVAKRGQDVALRCDPISGHVSLFWYQQALGQGPEFLTYFQNEAQLDKSGLPSDRFFAERPEGSVSTLKIQRTQQEDSAVYLCASSSGTSGGLTDTQYFGPGTRLTVL.

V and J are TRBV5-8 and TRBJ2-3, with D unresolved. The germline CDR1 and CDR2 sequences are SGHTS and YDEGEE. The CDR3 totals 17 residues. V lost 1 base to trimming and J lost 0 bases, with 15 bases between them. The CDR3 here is CASSLHMVATSTDTQYF. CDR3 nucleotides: TGTGCCAGCAGCTTGCATATGGTAGCAACTAGCACAGATACGCAGTATTTT.

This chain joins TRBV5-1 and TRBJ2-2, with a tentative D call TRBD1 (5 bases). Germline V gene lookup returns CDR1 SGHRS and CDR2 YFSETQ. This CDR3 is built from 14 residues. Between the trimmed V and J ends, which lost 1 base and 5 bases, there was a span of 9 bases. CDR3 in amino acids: CASSLWQGTGELFF. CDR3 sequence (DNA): TGCGCCAGCAGCTTGTGGCAGGGAACCGGGGAGCTGTTTTTT. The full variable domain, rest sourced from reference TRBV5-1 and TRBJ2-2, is KAGVTQTPRYLIKTRGQQVTLSCSPISGHRSVSWYQQTPGQGLQFLFEYFSETQRNKGNFPGRFSGRQFSNSRSEMNVSTLELGDSALYLCASSLWQGTGELFFGEGSRLTVL.

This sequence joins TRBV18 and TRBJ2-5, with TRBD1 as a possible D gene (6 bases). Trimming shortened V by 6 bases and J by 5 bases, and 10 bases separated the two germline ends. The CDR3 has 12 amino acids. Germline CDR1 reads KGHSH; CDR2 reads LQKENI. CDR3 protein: CASSRQAETQYF. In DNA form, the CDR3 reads TGTGCCAGCTCCCGACAGGCGGAGACCCAGTACTTC. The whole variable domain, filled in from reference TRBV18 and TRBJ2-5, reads NAGVMQNPRHLVRRRGQEARLRCSPMKGHSHVYWYRQLPEEGLKFMVYLQKENIIDESGMPKERFSAEFPKEGPSILRIQQVVRGDSAAYFCASSRQAETQYFGPGTRLLVL.

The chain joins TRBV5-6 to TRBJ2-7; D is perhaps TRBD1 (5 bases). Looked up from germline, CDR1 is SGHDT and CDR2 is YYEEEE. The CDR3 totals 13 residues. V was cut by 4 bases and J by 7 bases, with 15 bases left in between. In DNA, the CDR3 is TGTGCCAGCAGCCTCCAGGCAGGGCGGGAGCAGTACTTC. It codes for CASSLQAGREQYF. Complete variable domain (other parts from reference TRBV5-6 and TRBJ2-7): DAGVTQSPTHLIKTRGQQVTLRCSPKSGHDTVSWYQQALGQGPQFIFQYYEEEERQRGNFPDRFSGHQFPNYSSELNVNALLLGDSALYLCASSLQAGREQYFGPGTRLTVT.

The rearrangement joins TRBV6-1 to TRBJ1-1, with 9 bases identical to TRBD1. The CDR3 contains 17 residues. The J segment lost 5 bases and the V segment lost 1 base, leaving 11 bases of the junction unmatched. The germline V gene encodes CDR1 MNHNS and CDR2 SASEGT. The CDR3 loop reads CASSEGIRTGAWTEAFF. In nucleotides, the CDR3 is TGTGCCAGCAGTGAAGGGATAAGGACAGGGGCGTGGACTGAAGCTTTCTTT.

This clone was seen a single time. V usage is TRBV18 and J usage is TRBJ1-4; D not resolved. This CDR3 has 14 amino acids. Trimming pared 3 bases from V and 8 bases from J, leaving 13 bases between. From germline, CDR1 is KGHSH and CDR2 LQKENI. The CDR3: CASSPRPGQEKLFF. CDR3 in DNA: TGTGCCAGCTCACCTCGGCCAGGCCAAGAAAAACTGTTTTTT.

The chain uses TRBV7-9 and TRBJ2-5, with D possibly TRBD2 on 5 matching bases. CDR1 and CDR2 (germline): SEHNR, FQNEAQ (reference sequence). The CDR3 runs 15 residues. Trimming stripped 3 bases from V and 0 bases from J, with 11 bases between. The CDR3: CASSLTEGNQETQYF. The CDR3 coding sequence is TGTGCCAGCAGCTTGACTGAGGGAAACCAAGAGACCCAGTACTTC.

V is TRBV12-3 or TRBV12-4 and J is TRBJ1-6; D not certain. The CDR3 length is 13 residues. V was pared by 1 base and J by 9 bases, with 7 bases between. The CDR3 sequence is CASSLDTGSPLHF. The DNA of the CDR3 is TGTGCCAGCAGTTTAGATACCGGTTCACCCCTCCACTTT.

CDR3 region: CASSRSRDEQFF. In nucleotides, the CDR3 is TGTGCCAGCAGCCGGTCACGCGATGAGCAGTTCTTC. V gene TRBV4-2 combines with J gene TRBJ2-1; D uncertain. The V and J ends lost 4 bases and 8 bases respectively, with 9 bases between them. Germline values: CDR1 LGHNA, CDR2 YNFKEQ. The CDR3 spans 12 residues.

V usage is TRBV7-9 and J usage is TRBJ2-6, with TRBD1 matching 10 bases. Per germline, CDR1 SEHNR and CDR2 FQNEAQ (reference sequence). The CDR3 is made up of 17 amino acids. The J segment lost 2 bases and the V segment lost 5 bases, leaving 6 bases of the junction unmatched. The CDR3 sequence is CASSLRTGGAGANVLTF. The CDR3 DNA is TGTGCCAGCAGCCTCAGGACAGGGGGTGCTGGGGCCAACGTCCTGACTTTC.

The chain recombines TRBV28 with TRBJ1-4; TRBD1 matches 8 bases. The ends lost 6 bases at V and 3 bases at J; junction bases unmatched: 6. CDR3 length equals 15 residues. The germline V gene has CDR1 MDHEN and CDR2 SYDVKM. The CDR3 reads CASRKRTGSNEKLFF. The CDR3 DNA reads TGTGCCAGCAGAAAAAGGACAGGGTCTAATGAAAAACTGTTTTTT.

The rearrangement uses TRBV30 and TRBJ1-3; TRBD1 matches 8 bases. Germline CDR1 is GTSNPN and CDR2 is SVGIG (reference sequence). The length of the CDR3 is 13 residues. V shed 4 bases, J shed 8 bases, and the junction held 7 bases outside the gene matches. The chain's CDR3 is CAWTPGQGYTIYF. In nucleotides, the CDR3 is TGTGCCTGGACCCCTGGACAGGGATACACCATATATTTT.

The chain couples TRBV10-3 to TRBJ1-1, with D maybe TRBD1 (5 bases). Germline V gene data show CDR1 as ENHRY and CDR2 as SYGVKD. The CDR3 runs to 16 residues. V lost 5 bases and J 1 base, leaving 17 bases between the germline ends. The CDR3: CAISSTETGSNTEAFF. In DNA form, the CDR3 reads TGTGCCATCAGTTCGACCGAAACAGGATCGAACACTGAAGCTTTCTTT.